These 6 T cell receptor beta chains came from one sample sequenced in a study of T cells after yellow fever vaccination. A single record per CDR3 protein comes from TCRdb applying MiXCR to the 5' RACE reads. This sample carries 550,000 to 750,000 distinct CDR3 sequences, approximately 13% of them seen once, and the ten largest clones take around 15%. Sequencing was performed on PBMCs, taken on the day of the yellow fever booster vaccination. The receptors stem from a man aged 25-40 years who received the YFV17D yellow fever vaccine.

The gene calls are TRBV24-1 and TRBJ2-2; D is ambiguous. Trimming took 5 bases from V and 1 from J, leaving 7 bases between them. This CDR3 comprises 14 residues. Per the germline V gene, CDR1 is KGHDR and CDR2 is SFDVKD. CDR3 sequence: CATSGPLNTGELFF. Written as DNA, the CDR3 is TGTGCCACCAGTGGACCACTGAACACCGGGGAGCTGTTTTTT.

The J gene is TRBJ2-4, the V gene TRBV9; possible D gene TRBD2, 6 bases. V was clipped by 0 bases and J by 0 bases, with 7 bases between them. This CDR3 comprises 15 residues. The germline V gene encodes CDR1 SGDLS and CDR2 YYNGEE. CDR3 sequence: CASSVAGLAKNIQYF. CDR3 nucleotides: TGTGCCAGCAGCGTAGCGGGACTAGCCAAAAACATTCAGTACTTC.

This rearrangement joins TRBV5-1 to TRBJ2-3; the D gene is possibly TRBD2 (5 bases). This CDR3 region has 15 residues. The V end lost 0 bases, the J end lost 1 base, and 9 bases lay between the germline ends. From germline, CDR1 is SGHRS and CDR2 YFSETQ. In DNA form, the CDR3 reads TGCGCCAGCAGCTTGGAGTCGAGGGGCACAGATACGCAGTATTTT. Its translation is CASSLESRGTDTQYF.

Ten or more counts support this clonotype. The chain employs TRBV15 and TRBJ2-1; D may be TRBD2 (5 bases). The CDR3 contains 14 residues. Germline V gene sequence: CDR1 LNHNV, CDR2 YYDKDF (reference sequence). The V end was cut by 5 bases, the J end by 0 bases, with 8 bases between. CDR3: CATSPGYSYNEQFF. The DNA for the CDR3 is TGTGCCACCAGCCCGGGATACTCCTACAATGAGCAGTTCTTC.

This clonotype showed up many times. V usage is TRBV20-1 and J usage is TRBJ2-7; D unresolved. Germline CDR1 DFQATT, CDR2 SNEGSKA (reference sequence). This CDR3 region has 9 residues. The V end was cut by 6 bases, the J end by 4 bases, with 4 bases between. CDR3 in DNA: TGCAGTGCCATGTACGAGCAGTACTTC. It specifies CSAMYEQYF.

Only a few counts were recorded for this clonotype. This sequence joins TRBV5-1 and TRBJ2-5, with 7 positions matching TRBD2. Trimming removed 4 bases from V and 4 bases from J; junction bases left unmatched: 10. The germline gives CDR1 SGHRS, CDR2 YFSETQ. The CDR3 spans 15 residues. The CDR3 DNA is TGCGCCAGCAGCGCTAGCGGAGCCCTCCGAGAGACCCAGTACTTC. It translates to CASSASGALRETQYF. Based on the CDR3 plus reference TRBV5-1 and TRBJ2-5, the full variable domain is KAGVTQTPRYLIKTRGQQVTLSCSPISGHRSVSWYQQTPGQGLQFLFEYFSETQRNKGNFPGRFSGRQFSNSRSEMNVSTLELGDSALYLCASSASGALRETQYFGPGTRLLVL.